Listed below are T cell receptor beta chains from one sample, sequenced in a study of blood T cell repertoires in COVID-19. Libraries were prepared by immunoSEQ multiplex PCR; TCRdb keeps only in-frame clonotypes and omits some of them. In the table there are 85,000 to 100,000 clones, less than 90% of which are singletons. The specimen sequenced was peripheral blood. The receptor source for this set is a man in his sixties with acute or convalescent COVID-19. CDR3s include the opening cysteine and the closing phenylalanine or tryptophan. The D gene is left open where the match is weak.

v_call	j_call	d_call	cdr3_nt	cdr3_aa
TRBV9	TRBJ1-1	TRBD1	TGTGCCAGCAGCCCATGGGACAGGGGTGAAGCTTTCTTT	CASSPWDRGEAFF
TRBV30	TRBJ2-3	TRBD2	TGTGCCTGGAGTGTACCAGCGGGGGGGCCTTCAGATACGCAGTATTTT	CAWSVPAGGPSDTQYF
TRBV5-6	TRBJ2-5	NA	TGTGCCAGCAGCTTGGAGAGGCGGGAAGAGACCCAGTACTTC	CASSLERREETQYF
TRBV6-2/TRBV6-3	TRBJ2-1	NA	TGTGCCAGCAGTTACTACTCAAATGAGCAGTTCTTC	CASSYYSNEQFF
TRBV3-1/TRBV3-2	TRBJ2-3	NA	TGTGCCAGCAGCCCCCTTCGGGGACTGGGGACAGATACGCAGTATTTT	CASSPLRGLGTDTQYF
TRBV20-1	TRBJ1-5	TRBD1	TGCAGTGCTAGTACACAGCCGAGGACAGGTAATCAGCCCCAGCATTTT	CSASTQPRTGNQPQHF
TRBV15	TRBJ2-3	TRBD2	TGTGCCACCAGCAGCTCTAGCGGGAGTCACACAGATACGCAGTATTTT	CATSSSSGSHTDTQYF
TRBV5-1	TRBJ2-3	NA	TGCGCCAGCAGCTTGGTCCGGTTCACAGATACGCAGTATTTT	CASSLVRFTDTQYF
TRBV19	TRBJ2-1	TRBD2	TGTGCCAGTAGTGCTAGCGGGAAGGGTGAGCAGTTCTTC	CASSASGKGEQFF
TRBV29-1	TRBJ2-1	TRBD2	TGCAGCGTAAATCCCCTAGCGGGAGTCGACAATGAGCAGTTCTTC	CSVNPLAGVDNEQFF
TRBV9	TRBJ2-2	TRBD1	TGTGCCAGCAGCCGGACAGGGAACACCGGGGAGCTGTTTTTT	CASSRTGNTGELFF
TRBV27	TRBJ2-2	NA	TGTGCCAGCAGTTGGCGGGCGAACACCGGGGAGCTGTTTTTT	CASSWRANTGELFF
TRBV25-1	TRBJ1-5	NA	TGTGCCAGCAGTGAATTTGGCGGGAACCAGCCCCAGCATTTT	CASSEFGGNQPQHF
TRBV5-1	TRBJ1-6	TRBD1	TGCGCCAGCAGCTTGGGGACAGGGGAAAAAAGGGCCCTCCACTTT	CASSLGTGEKRALHF
TRBV19	TRBJ1-2	NA	TGTGCCAGTACCCCCAGGGTAGATCCCTATGGCTACACCTTC	CASTPRVDPYGYTF
TRBV6-2/TRBV6-3	TRBJ1-1	NA	TGTGCCAGCAGTTACGAGGCGAACACTGAAGCTTTCTTT	CASSYEANTEAFF
TRBV9	TRBJ2-7	TRBD1	TGTGCCAGCAGCGCCCGGGACAGGGTCCCCTACGAGCAGTACTTC	CASSARDRVPYEQYF